What follows are 8 T cell receptor beta chains derived from one specimen sequenced in a study of cytomegalovirus exposure and HLA in healthy donors. Libraries were prepared by immunoSEQ multiplex PCR; TCRdb keeps only in-frame clonotypes and omits some of them. The top ten clones hold approximately 3% of a sample with some 260,000 clones, 90% of them seen once. What was sequenced was PBMCs. The receptors stem from a woman aged 25 to 45 in good health and CMV-seronegative.

The chain uses TRBV28 and TRBJ2-3; 12 nucleotides agree with TRBD2. The CDR3 contains 15 residues. Unmatched junction bases numbered 11, after V lost 8 bases and J lost 8 bases. CDR1 is MDHEN and CDR2 is SYDVKM in the germline V gene. The CDR3 DNA follows: TGTGCCAGCGATACCATAACTAGCGGGAGGTCTACGCAGTATTTT. It codes for CASDTITSGRSTQYF.

This chain uses TRBV28 with TRBJ2-5; TRBD2 matches 11 bases. This CDR3 has 15 residues. Germline V gives CDR1 MDHEN, CDR2 SYDVKM. V gave up 3 bases and J gave up 4 bases; unmatched junction bases: 4. The CDR3 region has the DNA TGTGCCAGCAGTTTCTTAGCGGGAGGGCGAGAGACCCAGTACTTC. Translating gives CASSFLAGGRETQYF. The full variable domain, with the rest looked up from reference TRBV28 and TRBJ2-5, is DVKVTQSSRYLVKRTGEKVFLECVQDMDHENMFWYRQDPGLGLRLIYFSYDVKMKEKGDIPEGYSVSREKKERFSLILESASTNQTSMYLCASSFLAGGRETQYFGPGTRLLVL.

J is TRBJ2-7 and V is TRBV5-1; 12 positions match TRBD2. Germline V gene data show CDR1 as SGHRS and CDR2 as YFSETQ. J gave up 11 bases and V 0 bases, and 12 bases lay outside the gene matches. This CDR3 is 16 amino acids long. CDR3 region: CASSLGGPTSGSAEYF. The DNA for the CDR3 is TGCGCCAGCAGCTTGGGCGGGCCGACTAGCGGGAGCGCGGAGTACTTC.

The V and J genes are TRBV7-9 and TRBJ2-3; no clear D gene. From germline, CDR1 is SEHNR and CDR2 FQNEAQ (reference sequence). With 8 bases removed from V and 5 bases from J, the gap between germline ends came to 14 bases. This CDR3 has 13 residues. DNA of the CDR3: TGTGCCAGCGAAGCTCCTGAATTAGATACGCAGTATTTT. Its protein product is CASEAPELDTQYF.

This rearrangement joins TRBV28 to TRBJ2-7; 9 bases line up with TRBD1. This CDR3 has 14 amino acids. V shed 7 bases, J shed 5 bases, and the junction held 9 bases outside the gene matches. The germline V gene encodes CDR1 MDHEN and CDR2 SYDVKM. CDR3 sequence (DNA): TGTGCCAGCATTCAGGACAGGGGTTCCCACGAGCAGTACTTC. It yields the protein CASIQDRGSHEQYF.

The V gene is TRBV27, the J gene TRBJ2-1; D is ambiguous. V dropped 0 bases and J dropped 4 bases, with 10 bases sitting between them. The CDR3 runs 15 residues. Germline CDR1 MNHEY, CDR2 SMNVEV (reference sequence). For the CDR3, the DNA is TGTGCCAGCAGTTTATCATGGGAATCGTACAATGAGCAGTTCTTC. Protein sequence: CASSLSWESYNEQFF.

The chain has TRBV11-1 and TRBJ1-1, with a weak D call TRBD1 (5 bases). This CDR3 comprises 16 residues. V was clipped by 3 bases and J by 0 bases, with 14 bases between them. CDR1 is SGHAT, CDR2 FQDESV, per germline (reference sequence). The CDR3 nucleotides read TGTGCCAGCAGCTTCCCCGGACAAGAAATGAACACTGAAGCTTTCTTT. Protein sequence: CASSFPGQEMNTEAFF. The full variable domain, with the rest looked up from reference TRBV11-1 and TRBJ1-1, is EAEVAQSPRYKITEKSQAVAFWCDPISGHATLYWYRQILGQGPELLVQFQDESVVDDSQLPKDRFSAERLKGVDSTLKIQPAELGDSAMYLCASSFPGQEMNTEAFFGQGTRLTVV.

The chain links TRBV5-4 to TRBJ1-1; D remains unclear. Germline CDR1 SGHNT, CDR2 YYREEE (reference sequence). This CDR3 has 13 amino acids. The V end was cut by 0 bases, the J end by 1 base, with 4 bases between. CDR3 loop: CASSLVANTEAFF. The CDR3 DNA sequence: TGTGCCAGCAGCTTGGTGGCGAACACTGAAGCTTTCTTT. The full variable domain, rest sourced from reference TRBV5-4 and TRBJ1-1, is ETGVTQSPTHLIKTRGQQVTLRCSSQSGHNTVSWYQQALGQGPQFIFQYYREEENGRGNFPPRFSGLQFPNYSSELNVNALELDDSALYLCASSLVANTEAFFGQGTRLTVV.